One sample yielded the 8 T cell receptor beta chains listed below, sequenced in a study of response to subunit inactivated influenza vaccine (dated by TCRdb to 2017 to 2018). The protocol used for the library was RT-PCR. The listed sequencing device is Illumina HiSeq 2500. The public reads were reprocessed in TCRdb via fastp at Q25 and MiXCR, keeping in-frame beta chains. Identical CDR3 protein sequences are pooled into one entry, listed with their most common genes and DNA. The sample has around 480,000 distinct CDR3 sequences on record, about a tenth of them singletons. The top ten clones comprise approximately 12% of the sample. The label giving this sample's time point can be read as: 45 days after influenza vaccine administration. Sequencing used PBMCs from blood, obtained roughly 46 days after vaccination. All receptors derive from a man aged 50 or older who received an inactivated influenza vaccine. Donor details come from another sample of the same person, matched by shared clones.

In its sample, this clonotype was seen a few times. The chain couples TRBV6-6 to TRBJ2-4, with a possible D match to TRBD1 (6 bases). Looked up from germline, CDR1 is MNHNY and CDR2 is SVGAGI (reference sequence). The CDR3 consists of 13 residues. V lost 8 bases and J 3 bases, leaving 11 bases between the germline ends. The CDR3 DNA follows: TGTGCCAGCTTGGACAGTGACAAAAACATTCAGTACTTC. It is translated as CASLDSDKNIQYF.

The chain joins TRBV6-5 to TRBJ2-4; D unclear. From germline, CDR1 is MNHEY and CDR2 SVGAGI. CDR3 size: 16 residues. V was pared by 3 bases and J by 0 bases, with 12 bases between. CDR3 amino acids: CASSYDSRGAKNIQYF. CDR3 DNA: TGTGCCAGCAGTTATGATTCCCGTGGAGCCAAAAACATTCAGTACTTC.

This clonotype was counted only a few times. The V call is TRBV7-9, the J call TRBJ2-4, with D unresolved. This CDR3 contains 14 residues. The ends were cut back, 4 bases at V and 0 bases at J, with 7 bases in the middle. The germline V gene encodes CDR1 SEHNR and CDR2 FQNEAQ (reference sequence). The CDR3 DNA reads as TGTGCCAGCAGCTCTTACGCAGCCAAAAACATTCAGTACTTC. Amino acids: CASSSYAAKNIQYF.

This clonotype was seen more than once but under ten times. The chain joins TRBV7-2 to TRBJ2-2, with a tentative D call TRBD2 (6 bases). CDR3 length equals 17 residues. Per the germline V gene, CDR1 is SGHTA and CDR2 is FQGNSA. The ends were cut back, 0 bases at V and 4 bases at J, with 15 bases in the middle. The CDR3, as DNA: TGTGCCAGCAGCTTAGCGGTTGCTCTAGCGAGCACCGGGGAGCTGTTTTTT. This gives the protein CASSLAVALASTGELFF.

This clonotype was seen a handful of times. The rearrangement links TRBV7-2 to TRBJ2-7; TRBD1 matches 8 bases. The germline gives CDR1 SGHTA, CDR2 FQGNSA. Unmatched junction bases numbered 10, after V lost 3 bases and J lost 3 bases. The CDR3 sequence is 16 residues long. In DNA, the CDR3 is TGTGCCAGCAGCTTTGAGACCGGGACAGGTTTCTACGAGCAGTACTTC. Residues: CASSFETGTGFYEQYF.

In this sample, this clonotype turned up many times. The V and J genes are TRBV20-1 and TRBJ2-3; no firm D call. V was cut by 3 bases and J by 3 bases, with 10 bases left in between. In germline, CDR1 is DFQATT, CDR2 SNEGSKA (reference sequence). This CDR3 has 13 residues. CDR3 coding DNA: TGCAGTGCTAGTCTCCCTCTAACAGATACGCAGTATTTT. This translates into CSASLPLTDTQYF.

The V gene is TRBV11-2, the J gene TRBJ2-7; 9 nucleotides agree with TRBD2. Germline V gene sequence: CDR1 SGHAT, CDR2 FQNNGV. The CDR3 contains 16 residues. Unmatched junction bases numbered 9, after V lost 5 bases and J lost 1 base. The CDR3 loop is CASSRPSSGRSYEQYF. The CDR3 coding sequence is TGTGCCAGCAGCCGTCCGAGTAGCGGGAGATCCTACGAGCAGTACTTC.

The J gene is TRBJ1-1, the V gene TRBV20-1; the D gene is possibly TRBD1 (6 bases). This CDR3 contains 16 residues. V was clipped by 6 bases and J by 1 base, with 21 bases between them. Germline values: CDR1 DFQATT, CDR2 SNEGSKA (reference sequence). CDR3 sequence: CSAEGGRAGPNTEAFF. The CDR3 coding sequence is TGCAGTGCCGAGGGGGGTCGAGCAGGGCCGAACACTGAAGCTTTCTTT.